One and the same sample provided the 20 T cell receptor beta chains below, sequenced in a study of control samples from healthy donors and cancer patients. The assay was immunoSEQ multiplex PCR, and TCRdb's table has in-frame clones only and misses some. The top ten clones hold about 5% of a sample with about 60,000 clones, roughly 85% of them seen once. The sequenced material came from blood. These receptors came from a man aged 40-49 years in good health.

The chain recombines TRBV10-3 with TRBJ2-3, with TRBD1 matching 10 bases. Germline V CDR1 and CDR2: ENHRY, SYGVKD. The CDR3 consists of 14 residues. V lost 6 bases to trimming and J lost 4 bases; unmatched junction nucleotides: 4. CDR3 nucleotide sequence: TGTGCCATCAGCGGCGGACAGGGGGCAGATACGCAGTATTTT. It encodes CAISGGQGADTQYF.

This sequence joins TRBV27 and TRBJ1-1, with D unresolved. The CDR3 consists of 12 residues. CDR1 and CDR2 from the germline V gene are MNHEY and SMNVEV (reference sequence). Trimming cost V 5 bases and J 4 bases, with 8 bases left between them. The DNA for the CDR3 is TGTGCCAGCAGTAAGGCTGGCACTGAAGCTTTCTTT. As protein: CASSKAGTEAFF.

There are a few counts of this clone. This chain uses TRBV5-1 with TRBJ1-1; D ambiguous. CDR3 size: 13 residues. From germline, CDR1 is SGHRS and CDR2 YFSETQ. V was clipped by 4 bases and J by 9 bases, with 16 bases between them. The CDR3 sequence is CASSLAVGSQAFF. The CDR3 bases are TGCGCCAGCAGCCTGGCGGTGGGCAGCCAAGCTTTCTTT. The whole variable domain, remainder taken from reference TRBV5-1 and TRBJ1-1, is KAGVTQTPRYLIKTRGQQVTLSCSPISGHRSVSWYQQTPGQGLQFLFEYFSETQRNKGNFPGRFSGRQFSNSRSEMNVSTLELGDSALYLCASSLAVGSQAFFGQGTRLTVV.

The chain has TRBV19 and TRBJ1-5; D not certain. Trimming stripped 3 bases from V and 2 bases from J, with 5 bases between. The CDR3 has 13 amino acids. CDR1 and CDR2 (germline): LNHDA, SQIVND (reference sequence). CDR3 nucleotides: TGTGCCAGTAGTATCCTGCGCAATCAGCCCCAGCATTTT. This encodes CASSILRNQPQHF. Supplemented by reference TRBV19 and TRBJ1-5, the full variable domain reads DGGITQSPKYLFRKEGQNVTLSCEQNLNHDAMYWYRQDPGQGLRLIYYSQIVNDFQKGDIAEGYSVSREKKESFPLTVTSAQKNPTAFYLCASSILRNQPQHFGDGTRLSIL.

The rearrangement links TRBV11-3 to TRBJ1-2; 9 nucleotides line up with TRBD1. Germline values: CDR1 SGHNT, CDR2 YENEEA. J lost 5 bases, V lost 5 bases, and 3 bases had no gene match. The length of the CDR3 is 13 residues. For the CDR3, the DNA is TGTGCCAGCAGCCCGGGACAGGGATATGGCTACACCTTC. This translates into CASSPGQGYGYTF.

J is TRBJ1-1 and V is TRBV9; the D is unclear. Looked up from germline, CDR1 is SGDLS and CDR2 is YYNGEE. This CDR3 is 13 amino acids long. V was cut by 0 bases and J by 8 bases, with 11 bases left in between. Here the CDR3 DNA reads TGTGCCAGCAGCGTAGACCCCGGGTGGGAAGCTTTCTTT. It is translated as CASSVDPGWEAFF. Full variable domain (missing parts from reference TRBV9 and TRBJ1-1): DSGVTQTPKHLITATGQRVTLRCSPRSGDLSVYWYQQSLDQGLQFLIQYYNGEERAKGNILERFSAQQFPDLHSELNLSSLELGDSALYFCASSVDPGWEAFFGQGTRLTVV.

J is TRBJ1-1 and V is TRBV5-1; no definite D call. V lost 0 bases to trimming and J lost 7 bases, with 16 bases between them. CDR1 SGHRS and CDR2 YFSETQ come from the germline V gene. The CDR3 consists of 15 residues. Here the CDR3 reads CASSLGLVRELEAFF. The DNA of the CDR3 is TGCGCCAGCAGCTTGGGGCTCGTTAGGGAACTTGAAGCTTTCTTT. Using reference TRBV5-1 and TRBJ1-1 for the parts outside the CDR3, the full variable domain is KAGVTQTPRYLIKTRGQQVTLSCSPISGHRSVSWYQQTPGQGLQFLFEYFSETQRNKGNFPGRFSGRQFSNSRSEMNVSTLELGDSALYLCASSLGLVRELEAFFGQGTRLTVV.

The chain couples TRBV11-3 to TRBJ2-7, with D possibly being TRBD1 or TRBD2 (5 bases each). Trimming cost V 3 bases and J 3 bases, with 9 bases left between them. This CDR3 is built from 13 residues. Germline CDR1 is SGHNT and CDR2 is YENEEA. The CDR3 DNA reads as TGTGCCAGCAGCTTGGGGGAATTCTACGAGCAGTACTTC. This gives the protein CASSLGEFYEQYF.

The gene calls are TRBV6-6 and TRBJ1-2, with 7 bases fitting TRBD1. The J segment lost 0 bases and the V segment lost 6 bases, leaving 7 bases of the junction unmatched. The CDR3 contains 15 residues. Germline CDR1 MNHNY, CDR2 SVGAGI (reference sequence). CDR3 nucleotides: TGTGCCAGCAGGGCTGGGGACAGTTCTAACTATGGCTACACCTTC. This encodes CASRAGDSSNYGYTF.

The DNA for the CDR3 is TGTGCCAGCAGCTTAGCTCCAGATTCCTACGAGCAGTACTTC. Translating it yields CASSLAPDSYEQYF. The chain has TRBV7-2 and TRBJ2-7, with no clear D. V dropped 0 bases and J dropped 1 base, with 7 bases sitting between them. CDR3 length: 14 amino acids. Germline V CDR1 and CDR2: SGHTA, FQGNSA.

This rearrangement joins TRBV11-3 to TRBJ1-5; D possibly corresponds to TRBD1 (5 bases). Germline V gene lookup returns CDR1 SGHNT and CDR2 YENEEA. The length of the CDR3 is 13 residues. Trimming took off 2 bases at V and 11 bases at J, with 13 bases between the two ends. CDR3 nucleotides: TGTGCCAGCAGCTTAACCAGGGTAGGATCCCAGCATTTT. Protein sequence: CASSLTRVGSQHF. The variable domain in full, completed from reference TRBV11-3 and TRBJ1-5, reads EAGVVQSPRYKIIEKKQPVAFWCNPISGHNTLYWYLQNLGQGPELLIRYENEEAVDDSQLPKDRFSAERLKGVDSTLKIQPAELGDSAVYLCASSLTRVGSQHFGDGTRLSIL.

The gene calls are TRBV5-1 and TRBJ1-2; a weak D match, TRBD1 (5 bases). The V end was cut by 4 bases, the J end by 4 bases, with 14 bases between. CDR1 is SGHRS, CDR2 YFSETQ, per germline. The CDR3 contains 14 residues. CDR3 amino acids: CASSIYDSTYGYTF. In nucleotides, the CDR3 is TGCGCCAGCAGCATCTATGACAGCACCTATGGCTACACCTTC. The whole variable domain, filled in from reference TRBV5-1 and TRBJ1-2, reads KAGVTQTPRYLIKTRGQQVTLSCSPISGHRSVSWYQQTPGQGLQFLFEYFSETQRNKGNFPGRFSGRQFSNSRSEMNVSTLELGDSALYLCASSIYDSTYGYTFGSGTRLTVV.

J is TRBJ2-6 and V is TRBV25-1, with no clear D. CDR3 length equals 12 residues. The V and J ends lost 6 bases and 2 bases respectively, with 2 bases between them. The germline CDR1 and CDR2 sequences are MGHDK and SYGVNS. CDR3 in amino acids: CASRAGANVLTF. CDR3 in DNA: TGTGCCAGCAGGGCTGGGGCCAACGTCCTGACTTTC.

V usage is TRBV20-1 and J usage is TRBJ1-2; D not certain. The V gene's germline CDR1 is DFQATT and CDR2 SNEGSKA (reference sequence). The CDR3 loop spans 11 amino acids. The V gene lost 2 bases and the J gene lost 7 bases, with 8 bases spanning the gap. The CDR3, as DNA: TGCAGTGCTAGACAGGACTTTGGCTACACCTTC. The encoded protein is CSARQDFGYTF.

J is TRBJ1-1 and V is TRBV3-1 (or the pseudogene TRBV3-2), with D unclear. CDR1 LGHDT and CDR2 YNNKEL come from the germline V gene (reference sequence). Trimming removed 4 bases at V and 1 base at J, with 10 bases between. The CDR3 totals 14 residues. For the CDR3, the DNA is TGTGCCAGCAGCCCAACCAACACGAACACTGAAGCTTTCTTT. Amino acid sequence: CASSPTNTNTEAFF.

The CDR3 DNA is TGTGCCAGCAGCCGTTTCGGGGTGCAGCCCCAGCATTTT. This gives the protein CASSRFGVQPQHF. J is TRBJ1-5 and V is TRBV3-1 (or the pseudogene TRBV3-2); no definite D call. V was trimmed by 4 bases and J by 7 bases, leaving 11 bases between them. The length of the CDR3 is 13 residues. Germline CDR1 and CDR2: LGHDT and YNNKEL (reference sequence).

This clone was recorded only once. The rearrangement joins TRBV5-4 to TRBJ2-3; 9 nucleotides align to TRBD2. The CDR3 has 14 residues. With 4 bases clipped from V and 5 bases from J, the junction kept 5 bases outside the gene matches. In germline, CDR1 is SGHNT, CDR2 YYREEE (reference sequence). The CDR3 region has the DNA TGTGCCAGCAGCGTAGCGGGGGCTAGAGATACGCAGTATTTT. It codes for CASSVAGARDTQYF.

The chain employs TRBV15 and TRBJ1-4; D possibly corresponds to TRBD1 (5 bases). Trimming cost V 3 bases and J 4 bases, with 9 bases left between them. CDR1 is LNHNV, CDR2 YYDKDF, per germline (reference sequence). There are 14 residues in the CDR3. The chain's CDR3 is CATSRAGSNEKLFF. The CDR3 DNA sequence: TGTGCCACCAGCAGGGCAGGGAGTAATGAAAAACTGTTTTTT.

Here the CDR3 reads CASSPQGQGVIEAFF. The CDR3 DNA is TGTGCCAGCAGCCCCCAAGGACAGGGGGTTATTGAAGCTTTCTTT. The V gene is TRBV6-5, the J gene TRBJ1-1; 10 bases match TRBD1. Germline CDR1 MNHEY, CDR2 SVGAGI. This CDR3 has 15 amino acids. With V trimmed by 6 bases and J by 7 bases, 11 bases remained unmatched.

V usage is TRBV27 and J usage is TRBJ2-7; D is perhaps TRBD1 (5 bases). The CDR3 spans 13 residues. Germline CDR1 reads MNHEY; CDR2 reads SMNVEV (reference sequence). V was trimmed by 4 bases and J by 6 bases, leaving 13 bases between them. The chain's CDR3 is CASSSLTGAEQYF. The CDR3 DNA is TGTGCCAGCAGTTCCCTAACTGGGGCCGAGCAGTACTTC.